This TCR beta chain was obtained from a study of glioma-infiltrating T cells. About this clonotype: Antigen unknown.

Points from the study as a whole: Gliomas, especially low-grade, showed above-expected tissue-blood divergence; non-neoplastic patients showed below.

Unmatched junction bases numbered 14, after V lost 11 bases and J lost 6 bases. CDR1 is MNHNS, CDR2 SASEGT, per germline. CDR3 length equals 14 residues. Amplification of TCR alpha and beta CDR3 regions from RNA used iRepertoire nested multiplex PCR. Tissue mRNA or PBMC total RNA, 100-400 ng, went into one-step reverse transcription and amplification. TCRdb re-derived calls from the multiplex PCR reads in MiXCR, one entry per CDR3 protein. The data contain approximately 4,500 distinct CDR3 sequences, around a quarter of them seen just once; the ten biggest clones take up roughly 8.7%. Sequences were obtained from glioma tissue, nonneoplastic brain tissue, or PBMCs (not recorded which). This TCR was recovered from a human donor with low-grade glioma or glioblastoma, undergoing nonglioma brain surgery, or in good health (not recorded which). The chain employs TRBV6-1 and TRBJ2-7, with 9 bases fitting TRBD1. The CDR3 spells CAVRDREFPCEQYV. CDR3 coding DNA: TGTGCCGTCCGGGACAGGGAATTCCCCTGCGAGCAGTACGTC.